The next 7 T cell receptor beta chains were all read from a single sample in a study of blood T cell repertoires in COVID-19. This table comes from immunoSEQ multiplex PCR, and its TCRdb copy is limited to in-frame clones, with some not included. This table holds approximately 380,000 clones, 80% to 95% found once. The specimen was PBMCs or T cells enriched from blood (not recorded which). All receptors come from a woman aged 35 to 49 who had been exposed to COVID-19.

The chain's CDR3 is CASSPPQGAMGVNTEAFF. CDR3 DNA sequence: TGTGCCAGCTCACCGCCGCAGGGGGCCATGGGGGTGAACACTGAAGCTTTCTTT. The chain recombines TRBV18 with TRBJ1-1; 8 nucleotides line up with TRBD1. The germline V gene has CDR1 KGHSH and CDR2 LQKENI. The CDR3 covers 18 residues. Trimming took 3 bases from V and 0 from J; bases not matched to a gene: 12.

Ten or more counts support this clone. The chain recombines TRBV6-4 with TRBJ1-6; no definite D call. The CDR3 runs to 13 residues. CDR1 is MRHNA and CDR2 is SNTAGT in the germline V gene. V was pared by 0 bases and J by 7 bases, with 4 bases between. This chain's CDR3 is CASSDSGNSPLHF. CDR3 sequence (DNA): TGTGCCAGCAGTGACTCCGGGAATTCACCCCTCCACTTT.

This rearrangement joins TRBV19 to TRBJ1-5, with 9 bases aligning to TRBD1. The V segment lost 4 bases and the J segment 3 bases; nucleotides outside the gene matches: 16. Germline-derived CDR1 and CDR2 are LNHDA and SQIVND (reference sequence). The CDR3 length is 19 residues. CDR3 DNA sequence: TGTGCCAGTAGTAAAACCGGGACAGGGACCCGCAGGATCAATCAGCCCCAGCATTTT. It codes for CASSKTGTGTRRINQPQHF.

The chain is built from TRBV29-1 and TRBJ1-5; 7 positions match TRBD1. The CDR3 length is 14 residues. Germline values: CDR1 SQVTM, CDR2 ANQGSEA. V lost 4 bases to trimming and J lost 2 bases; unmatched junction nucleotides: 5. The CDR3, as DNA: TGCAGCGTTGTCCCCACAGGGGGCAATCAGCCCCAGCATTTT. Its protein product is CSVVPTGGNQPQHF.

The chain couples TRBV4-3 to TRBJ2-3; D unresolved. Germline V gives CDR1 LGHNA, CDR2 YSLEER. The germline V and J ends were trimmed by 0 bases and 2 bases, with 12 bases remaining between them. The CDR3 is 16 amino acids. The CDR3 bases are TGCGCCAGCAGCCAAGAGGCGCGAGGATACACAGATACGCAGTATTTT. This gives the protein CASSQEARGYTDTQYF.

This clone was seen once. This sequence joins TRBV3-1 (or the pseudogene TRBV3-2) and TRBJ1-2; D perhaps matches TRBD1 (5 bases). This CDR3 comprises 15 residues. The germline CDR1 and CDR2 sequences are LGHDT and YNNKEL (reference sequence). Trimming pared 1 base from V and 4 bases from J, leaving 13 bases between. In DNA, the CDR3 is TGTGCCAGCAGCCAAGTCAGGGAACCTACCTATGGCTACACCTTC. Amino acids: CASSQVREPTYGYTF.

This clone turned up a few times. The DNA of the CDR3 is TGTGCCAGCAGCGTAGATCAGGGAAACACCATATATTTT. Translated, it gives CASSVDQGNTIYF. This sequence joins TRBV9 and TRBJ1-3; no reliable D call. The germline gives CDR1 SGDLS, CDR2 YYNGEE. The CDR3 runs to 13 residues. Trimming shortened V by 0 bases and J by 4 bases, and 5 bases separated the two germline ends.